The rows below give T cell receptor beta chains drawn from one sample of a study of OX40 agonist ivuxolimab in advanced cancers. The table came from immunoSEQ multiplex PCR; TCRdb's copy has only in-frame clones and leaves some out. The table includes 50,000 to 70,000 clones, approximately 86% detected once. Sample: CD4+ or CD8+ T cells sorted from blood, taken in a trial of the OX40 agonist ivuxolimab. All receptors derive from an adult with an advanced solid tumor such as melanoma, head and neck, liver or kidney cancer. Both conserved end residues are part of each CDR3. The D gene is left open where the match is weak. The listing skips clone size in some rows; elsewhere it reads once, few, many or a size class.

len: 14; d_gene: .; j_gene: TRBJ2-7; v_gene: TRBV7-2; abundance: .; CDR3aa: CASSSTAPSYEQYF; CDR3nt: TGTGCCAGCAGTTCGACAGCCCCTTCCTACGAGCAGTACTTC
len: 15; d_gene: TRBD1; j_gene: TRBJ2-7; v_gene: TRBV19; abundance: .; CDR3aa: CASRHRGSRSYEQYF; CDR3nt: TGTGCCAGTAGGCACAGGGGCTCCCGCTCCTACGAGCAGTACTTC
len: 13; d_gene: .; j_gene: TRBJ1-2; v_gene: TRBV19; abundance: .; CDR3aa: CASSGSTFYGYTF; CDR3nt: TGTGCCAGTAGTGGCTCCACCTTCTATGGCTACACCTTC
len: 13; d_gene: .; j_gene: TRBJ1-3; v_gene: TRBV5-6; abundance: .; CDR3aa: CASSKDGGDTIYF; CDR3nt: TGTGCCAGCAGCAAGGACGGGGGCGACACCATATATTTT
len: 13; d_gene: TRBD1; j_gene: TRBJ2-5; v_gene: TRBV6-4; abundance: once; CDR3aa: CAGSDRPQETQYF; CDR3nt: TGTGCCGGATCGGACAGGCCCCAAGAGACCCAGTACTTC
len: 15; d_gene: TRBD1; j_gene: TRBJ2-2; v_gene: TRBV7-9; abundance: .; CDR3aa: CASSSTGVNTGELFF; CDR3nt: TGTGCCAGCAGCTCGACAGGGGTAAACACCGGGGAGCTGTTTTTT
len: 14; d_gene: .; j_gene: TRBJ1-2; v_gene: TRBV29-1; abundance: once; CDR3aa: CSVVGGLGKYGYTF; CDR3nt: TGCAGCGTTGTTGGGGGCCTCGGAAAATATGGCTACACCTTC
len: 13; d_gene: TRBD1; j_gene: TRBJ2-7; v_gene: TRBV14; abundance: .; CDR3aa: CASRGRGKDEQYF; CDR3nt: TGTGCCAGCAGGGGCAGGGGGAAGGACGAGCAGTACTTC
len: 13; d_gene: .; j_gene: TRBJ1-1; v_gene: TRBV7-9; abundance: few; CDR3aa: CASSLSEDTEAFF; CDR3nt: TGTGCCAGCAGCTTATCGGAGGACACTGAAGCTTTCTTT
len: 15; d_gene: .; j_gene: TRBJ2-7; v_gene: TRBV28; abundance: .; CDR3aa: CASCRVGTLGYEQYF; CDR3nt: TGTGCCAGCTGCCGTGTGGGGACGTTGGGCTACGAGCAGTACTTC
len: 11; d_gene: .; j_gene: TRBJ2-5; v_gene: TRBV29-1; abundance: .; CDR3aa: CSVEDHGTQYF; CDR3nt: TGCAGCGTTGAAGATCACGGGACCCAGTACTTC
len: 12; d_gene: TRBD2; j_gene: TRBJ2-1; v_gene: TRBV6-5; abundance: many; CDR3aa: CASSPGGNEQFF; CDR3nt: TGTGCCAGCAGCCCGGGGGGCAATGAGCAGTTCTTC
len: 14; d_gene: TRBD1; j_gene: TRBJ2-7; v_gene: TRBV7-9; abundance: .; CDR3aa: CASSPGTGRYEQYF; CDR3nt: TGTGCCAGCAGCCCCGGGACAGGGAGATACGAGCAGTACTTC
len: 13; d_gene: .; j_gene: TRBJ2-7; v_gene: TRBV11-3; abundance: .; CDR3aa: CASSLATTYEQYF; CDR3nt: TGTGCCAGCAGCTTGGCTACCACCTACGAGCAGTACTTC
len: 16; d_gene: .; j_gene: TRBJ1-1; v_gene: TRBV7-8; abundance: once; CDR3aa: CASSFNSQGVGTEAFF; CDR3nt: TGTGCCAGCAGTTTTAACTCACAGGGAGTAGGAACTGAAGCTTTCTTT
len: 14; d_gene: TRBD1; j_gene: TRBJ2-7; v_gene: TRBV6-1; abundance: .; CDR3aa: CASSEGQGGFEQYF; CDR3nt: TGTGCCAGCAGTGAGGGACAGGGAGGTTTCGAGCAGTACTTC
len: 14; d_gene: .; j_gene: TRBJ1-1; v_gene: TRBV13; abundance: once; CDR3aa: CASSFGEWNTEAFF; CDR3nt: TGTGCCAGCAGCTTCGGAGAATGGAACACTGAAGCTTTCTTT
len: 15; d_gene: .; j_gene: TRBJ2-3; v_gene: TRBV4-2; abundance: .; CDR3aa: CASSQVASLPDTQYF; CDR3nt: TGTGCCAGCAGCCAAGTTGCTAGTCTCCCAGATACGCAGTATTTT
len: 16; d_gene: TRBD2; j_gene: TRBJ2-5; v_gene: TRBV19; abundance: .; CDR3aa: CASSPISGMTSGAQYF; CDR3nt: TGTGCCAGTAGTCCCATAAGTGGGATGACTAGCGGGGCCCAGTACTTC
len: 14; d_gene: .; j_gene: TRBJ1-2; v_gene: TRBV6-5; abundance: .; CDR3aa: CASSYSEGDYGYTF; CDR3nt: TGTGCCAGCAGTTACTCGGAGGGAGACTATGGCTACACCTTC
len: 13; d_gene: .; j_gene: TRBJ2-1; v_gene: TRBV14; abundance: .; CDR3aa: CASSQGADNEQFF; CDR3nt: TGTGCCAGCAGCCAAGGGGCAGACAATGAGCAGTTCTTC
len: 16; d_gene: .; j_gene: TRBJ1-3; v_gene: TRBV21-1; abundance: .; CDR3aa: CASKSGHPRDGNTIYF; CDR3nt: TGTGCCAGCAAGTCGGGACACCCACGGGACGGAAACACCATATATTTT
len: 16; d_gene: .; j_gene: TRBJ1-1; v_gene: TRBV28; abundance: .; CDR3aa: CASSPTEGGWVTEAFF; CDR3nt: TGTGCCAGCAGTCCCACGGAGGGGGGATGGGTAACTGAAGCTTTCTTT